The TCR beta chain under discussion was sequenced for a study of regulatory T cells in long-lasting Graves disease (dated by TCRdb to about 2021). Regarding the complete study: Newly diagnosed Graves' disease patients had taken antithyroid drugs for less than 3 months. Persistent Graves' disease patients were compared with newly diagnosed Graves' disease patients by peripheral blood TCR sequencing and RNA sequencing. The study was registered as a clinical trial and conducted in China. TCR sequencing covered 13 persistent and approximately 20 newly diagnosed Graves' disease patients, about 35 samples in total. What the research found in general, with its limitations: Because the primary lesion, thyroid tissue, could not be accessed, the study looked at peripheral blood alone. As a limitation, the authors acknowledged that the small sample size may reduce accuracy. Sequencing and analysis were limited to the TCR beta chain. Compared with newly diagnosed patients, patients with persistent Graves' disease had lower TCR Shannon entropy and fewer highly expanded clones, which suggests clonal expansion. A larger number of public clonotypes was shared among persistent patients (under 3,000) than among newly diagnosed patients (over 850). Preferential use of TRBV28, TRBJ1-2 and TRBJ2-5 was observed in persistent disease, whereas TRBV20-1 and TRBJ2-1 were favored in newly diagnosed disease.

The sample holds many counts of this clonotype. The target of this receptor is not known. One end of the junction is discordant with germline, which a read error may explain. The CDR3 has 13 amino acids, counting the end cysteine and phenylalanine. The retained sequence is limited to the CDR3, 39 bases, with the frame set at the first base. In the germline V gene, CDR1 corresponds to SGHRS and CDR2 to YFSETQ. The library was made by multiplex PCR. The sequencing machine was an Illumina HiSeq 4000. CDR3 regions were amplified by Arm-PCR with iRepertoire HTBI primers to construct TCR beta libraries. Before sequencing, the PCR products underwent gel purification. The original methods were these. Across samples, about 63 TRBV and roughly 15 TRBJ segments were identified and used for gene usage analysis of CDR3 amino acid clonotypes. Filtered high-quality paired reads were merged into contigs using COPE and FqMerger. BLAST was used to align contigs to IMGT TRBV, TRBD and TRBJ reference genes, with CDR3 defined following IMGT. Any clonotype with a frequency above 0.1% was classified as a highly expanded clone. Shannon entropy was used to measure repertoire diversity, and the Gini coefficient was used to measure V-J evenness. Public clonotypes were defined as clonotypes shared by more than one individual. TCRdb reworked the public reads: Q25 trimming with fastp, MiXCR clone assembly, productive beta chains retained. CDR3 protein duplicates are merged, each entry listing the most common genes and DNA. These V and J calls originate from TCRdb's pipeline instead of the authors' own analysis. Within this sample are roughly 250,000 distinct CDR3 sequences, with more than 15% of them counted one time only. The top ten constitute about 14% of the sample.

What this sample's time point label stands for: newly diagnosed GD, antithyroid drugs for less than 3 months. For both TCR sequencing and RNA sequencing, RNA was extracted from PBMCs in TRIzol. Graves' disease was diagnosed according to American Thyroid Association guidelines. The patients came from an endocrinology department in Xi'an, China. Each patient gave around 9 milliliters of peripheral blood, collected in an EDTA anticoagulant tube. PBMCs were isolated by Ficoll Paque Plus density gradient separation without further T cell sorting. An Agilent 2100 Bioanalyzer and agarose gel were used to check RNA quality, while a NanoDrop 2000 measured RNA concentration. The sample also formed part of further work on T cells in Graves' hyperthyroidism and ophthalmopathy. The second publication reports: Stable Graves' hyperthyroidism was defined as no progression to ophthalmopathy during 18 months of follow-up. The hyperthyroidism patients were between 18 and 65 years old and newly diagnosed, with a disease duration of less than 2 months. Any patient with an uncontrolled infection, another autoimmune disease, pregnancy or lactation was excluded. Diagnoses were established on the basis of clinical symptoms, serum thyroxine and TRAb, thyroid ultrasound, and orbital computed tomography. The TCR CDR3 was subjected to a first round of RT-PCR using the HTBI primer set and the Qiagen OneStep RT-PCR kit. Most expanded thyroid clonotypes (frequency above 0.001) were also found in blood, which suggests that blood repertoires may mirror thyroid immune responses. In cross-validation, a model built on a 13 V-J signature told ophthalmopathy apart from stable hyperthyroidism with under 90% sensitivity and roughly 81% specificity, and in testing the same model reached 80%/75%. In validation, progression to ophthalmopathy was predicted by the model with roughly 71% sensitivity and 72% to 80% specificity, a median of approximately 6.5 months before onset. A discovery cohort of about 100 patients, approximately 45 with Graves' ophthalmopathy and approximately 55 with stable Graves' hyperthyroidism, was used to find distinguishing TCR V-J signatures. Whether ophthalmopathy could be predicted prospectively was tested in an independent validation cohort made up of some 20 hyperthyroidism patients plus 17 patients who later progressed to ophthalmopathy. The 75 to 100 discovery patients were divided at random into training and test sets in a 7:3 ratio. In addition, the study compared T-cell repertoires in thyroid tissue and in blood from roughly six Graves' hyperthyroidism patients. Once sampling was done, hyperthyroidism patients were given methimazole at a starting dose of 30 mg daily, whereas ophthalmopathy patients were given high-dose intravenous methylprednisolone. The libraries were constructed in a second round of multiplex PCR and then size-selected and purified. Sequencing of the libraries was done on an Illumina HiSeq2000 using paired-end 100 bp reads. SOAPnuke was used to process the raw data, with reads discarded if the reads contained adapters or uncalled bases, had a mean Phred below 15, or lacked an exact constant-primer or identifier match. COPE v1.2.5 was used to merge high-quality paired reads, and clonotypes were defined as unique nucleotide sequences. MiTCR v1.1 was used to align clonotypes to the IMGT TRBV, TRBD and TRBJ reference segments. Analysis was restricted to V-J combinations with a frequency above 0.0001, which covered 99.2% of repertoires. The TCS score was defined as F50 (clonal expansion) divided by E x V (chaos), with BLOSUM62-based TCRdist calculated between CDR3 peptides within each V-J. Welch's t-statistics and random forest reduced roughly 500 V-J features to 10 to 15, which were used in a naive Bayes classifier (R e1071). Sample size was not statistically predetermined, and investigators were not blinded to group allocation. According to the paper, TCR Vbeta CDR3 sequencing was carried out on 135 peripheral blood samples, which came from 40 to 45 ophthalmopathy, 75 or so hyperthyroidism and approximately 17 progressor patients.

This material consisted of peripheral blood mononuclear cells (PBMCs), taken at new diagnosis, from a patient treated with antithyroid drugs. Recombination linked TRBV5-1 to TRBJ2-2; there is no confident call for the D gene. This receptor was obtained from a woman younger than 45 with Graves disease. Donor details come from another sample of the same person, matched by shared clones. The CDR3 loop reads CASSLGETGELFF. The sequence in DNA is TGTGCCAGCAGCTTGGGCGAGACCGGGGAGCTGTTTTTT.